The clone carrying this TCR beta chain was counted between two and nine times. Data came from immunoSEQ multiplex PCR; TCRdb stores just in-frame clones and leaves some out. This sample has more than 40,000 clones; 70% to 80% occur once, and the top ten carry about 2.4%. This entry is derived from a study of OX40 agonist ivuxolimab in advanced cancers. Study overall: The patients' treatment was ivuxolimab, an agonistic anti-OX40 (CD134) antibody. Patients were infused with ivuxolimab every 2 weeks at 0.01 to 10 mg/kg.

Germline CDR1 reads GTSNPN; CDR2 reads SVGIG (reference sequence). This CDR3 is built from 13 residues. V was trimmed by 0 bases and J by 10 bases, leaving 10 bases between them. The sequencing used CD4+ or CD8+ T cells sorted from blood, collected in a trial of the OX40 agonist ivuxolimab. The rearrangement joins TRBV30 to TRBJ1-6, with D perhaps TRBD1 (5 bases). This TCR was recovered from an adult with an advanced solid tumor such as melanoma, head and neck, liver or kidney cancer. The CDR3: CAWSVEGQSPLHF. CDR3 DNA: TGTGCCTGGAGTGTAGAAGGACAATCACCCCTCCACTTT.